This T cell receptor beta chain is drawn from a study of cytomegalovirus exposure and HLA in healthy donors. Points from the study as a whole: Some V segments (TRBV6-2 and TRBV6-3 among them) were excluded as indistinguishable. A previous analysis found most TCR beta V segments productive roughly 87% or roughly 30% of the time.

Turning to this clone: Antigen: not known.

PCR employed 60 Vbeta and 13 Jbeta primers. Only in-frame clones appear in the TCRdb table, and some are missing; sequencing was by immunoSEQ multiplex PCR. This table has more than 75,000 clones, 84% appearing once. Germline CDR1 is SGHTA and CDR2 is FQGTGA. The CDR3 consists of 13 residues. Trimming cost V 2 bases and J 6 bases, with 11 bases left between them. This TCR derives from a woman under 30 in good health and CMV-seropositive. The chain uses TRBV7-3 and TRBJ2-7, with D possibly being TRBD2 (5 bases). Sequencing used PBMCs. The CDR3 loop reads CASSLLSGVEQYF. The DNA for the CDR3 is TGTGCCAGCAGCTTACTCTCCGGGGTCGAGCAGTACTTC.